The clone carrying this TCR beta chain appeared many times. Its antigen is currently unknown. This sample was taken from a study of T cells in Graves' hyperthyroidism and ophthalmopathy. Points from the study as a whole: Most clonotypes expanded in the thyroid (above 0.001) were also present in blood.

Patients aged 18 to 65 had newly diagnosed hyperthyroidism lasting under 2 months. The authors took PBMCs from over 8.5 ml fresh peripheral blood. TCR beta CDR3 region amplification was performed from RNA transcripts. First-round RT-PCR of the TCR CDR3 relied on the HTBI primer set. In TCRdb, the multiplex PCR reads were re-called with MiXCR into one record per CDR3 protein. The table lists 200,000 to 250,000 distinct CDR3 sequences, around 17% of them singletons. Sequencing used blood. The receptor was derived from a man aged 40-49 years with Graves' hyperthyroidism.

The DNA for the CDR3 is TGCAGTGCTATTCTGCCAGGGAAGTCCACAGATACGCAGTATTTT. Protein product: CSAILPGKSTDTQYF. The J gene is TRBJ2-3, the V gene TRBV20-1; the D gene is possibly TRBD1 (5 bases). The CDR3 has 15 amino acids. V lost 4 bases to trimming and J lost 2 bases, with 16 bases between them. Germline loops: CDR1 DFQATT, CDR2 SNEGSKA (reference sequence).